The 27 T cell receptor beta chains below come from one sample, sequenced in a study of T cells after yellow fever vaccination. Each CDR3 protein gets one entry after TCRdb re-called the 5' RACE reads with MiXCR. In the table there are roughly 310,000 distinct CDR3 sequences, 3.6% of which are singletons. This material consisted of PBMCs, taken on the day of the yellow fever booster vaccination. Receptors were obtained from a man aged 18 to 29 who received the YFV17D yellow fever vaccine.

This clonotype was detected many times. This chain uses TRBV18 with TRBJ1-1; D remains unclear. Germline V lookup: CDR1 KGHSH, CDR2 LQKENI. V was shortened by 2 bases and J by 4 bases, with 8 bases between the two germline ends. The CDR3 is 13 amino acids. The chain's CDR3 is CASSPTVVTEAFF. CDR3 DNA sequence: TGTGCCAGCTCACCAACTGTTGTCACTGAAGCTTTCTTT.

Of note for this clonotype: Just one base apart from a much larger clone, this may be a read error. The rearrangement links TRBV3-1 to TRBJ1-1; no firm D call. In germline, CDR1 is LGHDT, CDR2 YNNKEL (reference sequence). Trimming took 1 base from V and 11 from J, leaving 8 bases between them. The CDR3 covers 11 residues. In DNA, the CDR3 is TGTGCCAGCAGCCAAGCGGTTGATGCTTTCTTT. It encodes CASSQAVDAFF.

The CDR3 region has the DNA TGCAGTGCTCCCAGGGACTGGGCGCGGACCCAGTACTTC. Its translation is CSAPRDWARTQYF. The chain links TRBV20-1 to TRBJ2-5; D possibly corresponds to TRBD2 (6 bases). Trimming removed 5 bases from V and 7 bases from J, with 17 bases in between. The CDR3 contains 13 residues. CDR1 and CDR2 (germline): DFQATT, SNEGSKA (reference sequence).

This clonotype has a count of ten or more. The chain couples TRBV5-5 to TRBJ2-3; D remains ambiguous. The V and J ends lost 7 bases and 2 bases respectively, with 20 bases between them. Germline V CDR1 and CDR2: SGHKS, YYEKEE (reference sequence). This CDR3 spans 16 amino acids. The CDR3 loop reads CASRFRDGVVTDTQYF. The CDR3 coding sequence is TGTGCCAGCCGGTTCCGTGATGGGGTAGTCACAGATACGCAGTATTTT.

This clonotype was recorded at least ten times. This chain uses TRBV5-1 with TRBJ2-2; no reliable D call. The CDR3 runs to 14 residues. V lost 4 bases, J lost 3 bases, and 10 bases lay in between. CDR1 and CDR2 from the germline V gene are SGHRS and YFSETQ. The chain's CDR3 is CASSGEVYTGELFF. CDR3 in DNA: TGCGCCAGCAGCGGTGAGGTTTACACCGGGGAGCTGTTTTTT.

In this sample, this clonotype turned up many times. The V gene is TRBV7-2, the J gene TRBJ1-5; 8 positions match TRBD1. Germline CDR1 is SGHTA and CDR2 is FQGNSA. The V gene end was trimmed by 3 bases and the J gene end by 4 bases; junction bases not matched to a gene: 5. The CDR3 covers 15 residues. Here the CDR3 DNA reads TGTGCCAGCAGCTTTGGACAGGGTGGGAATCAGCCCCAGCATTTT. Residues: CASSFGQGGNQPQHF.

The CDR3 protein is CASSPVNQPQHF. The CDR3 DNA sequence: TGTGCCAGCAGTCCCGTTAATCAGCCCCAGCATTTT. V usage is TRBV12-3 or TRBV12-4 and J usage is TRBJ1-5; no reliable D call. CDR3 length: 12 amino acids. The V end lost 5 bases, the J end lost 4 bases, and 6 bases lay between the germline ends.

This clonotype was detected many times. The rearrangement uses TRBV11-2 and TRBJ2-5; 9 bases are a match to TRBD1. Germline trimming cut 5 bases from V and 5 bases from J; bases unmatched to any gene: 9. The CDR3 extends over 15 amino acids. Per germline, CDR1 SGHAT and CDR2 FQNNGV. CDR3 nucleotides: TGTGCCAGCAGCCGCACAGGGGGCGATATGGAGACCCAGTACTTC. This codes for CASSRTGGDMETQYF.

This clonotype was found many times. This sequence joins TRBV7-3 and TRBJ1-1, with D unresolved. This CDR3 is built from 13 residues. The germline CDR1 and CDR2 sequences are SGHTA and FQGTGA. V was cut by 1 base and J by 5 bases, with 8 bases left in between. The CDR3 bases are TGTGCCAGCAGCTTAAGGAAAAGTACTGAAGCTTTCTTT. It codes for CASSLRKSTEAFF.

The chain recombines TRBV29-1 with TRBJ1-2, with 7 nucleotides matching TRBD1. The CDR3 consists of 13 residues. Germline trimming cut 6 bases from V and 3 bases from J; bases unmatched to any gene: 7. Germline-derived CDR1 and CDR2 are SQVTM and ANQGSEA. The CDR3 sequence is CSVANRGDYGYTF. In DNA form, the CDR3 reads TGCAGCGTCGCCAACAGGGGTGACTATGGCTACACCTTC.

The V and J genes are TRBV30 and TRBJ1-2; 8 bases are shared with TRBD1. In germline, CDR1 is GTSNPN, CDR2 SVGIG (reference sequence). The junction had 1 base not matched to a gene; V was cut back by 0 bases and J by 4 bases. The CDR3 has 13 amino acids. The CDR3 loop reads CAWSVQGGYGYTF. The CDR3 coding sequence is TGTGCCTGGAGTGTACAGGGGGGCTATGGCTACACCTTC.

This clonotype was detected a few times. The V call is TRBV7-8, the J call TRBJ2-7, with D possibly TRBD1 on 5 matching bases. Germline V CDR1 and CDR2: SGHVS, FQNEAQ. This CDR3 comprises 14 residues. V shed 1 base and J shed 2 bases, with 9 bases lying between them. For the CDR3, the DNA is TGTGCCAGCAGCTTAGTACAAGGGGCCTACGAGCAGTACTTC. Translation gives CASSLVQGAYEQYF. Together with reference TRBV7-8 and TRBJ2-7, the CDR3 gives the full variable domain: GAGVSQSPRYKVAKRGQDVALRCDPISGHVSLFWYQQALGQGPEFLTYFQNEAQLDKSGLPSDRFFAERPEGSVSTLKIQRTQQEDSAVYLCASSLVQGAYEQYFGPGTRLTVT.

This clonotype was seen a handful of times. The chain couples TRBV7-8 to TRBJ2-2; possible D gene TRBD1, 6 bases. Germline assignment: CDR1 SGHVS and CDR2 FQNEAQ. The CDR3 has 16 residues. Trimming removed 5 bases at V and 2 bases at J, with 15 bases between. The CDR3 region is CASSARGDINTGELFF. DNA of the CDR3: TGTGCCAGCAGCGCAAGAGGGGACATCAACACCGGGGAGCTGTTTTTT.

This clonotype was seen a handful of times. V usage is TRBV27 and J usage is TRBJ1-6; D is undetermined. The length of the CDR3 is 12 residues. V gave up 10 bases and J gave up 6 bases, with 10 bases separating them. Germline CDR1 is MNHEY and CDR2 is SMNVEV (reference sequence). CDR3 nucleotides: TGTGCCATCGGATCGGGTAATTCACCCCTCCACTTT. Amino acid sequence: CAIGSGNSPLHF.

In this sample, this clonotype turned up a few times. The chain carries TRBV20-1 and TRBJ1-2; maybe TRBD1 (5 bases). From germline, CDR1 is DFQATT and CDR2 SNEGSKA (reference sequence). The germline V and J ends were trimmed by 4 bases and 8 bases, with 23 bases remaining between them. The CDR3 is 15 amino acids. CDR3 DNA: TGCAGTGCTAAGAGGTTGGCAGGGCCCCCCTCGGGCTACACCTTC. As protein: CSAKRLAGPPSGYTF.

This clonotype has at least ten counts. The rearrangement links TRBV24-1 to TRBJ2-2; 12 bases are shared with TRBD2. After removal of 5 bases from V and 0 bases from J, the junction contained 6 bases not matched to a gene. CDR3 length equals 18 residues. In germline, CDR1 is KGHDR, CDR2 SFDVKD. In DNA form, the CDR3 reads TGTGCCACCAGTGGACTAGCGGGGGCCAACACGAACACCGGGGAGCTGTTTTTT. This encodes CATSGLAGANTNTGELFF.

This clonotype has at least ten counts. The chain recombines TRBV12-3 or TRBV12-4 with TRBJ2-5, with D possibly TRBD1 on 6 matching bases. This CDR3 has 12 amino acids. With 6 bases removed from V and 5 bases from J, the gap between germline ends came to 10 bases. CDR3: CASRDSKETQYF. For the CDR3, the DNA is TGTGCCAGCAGGGACAGTAAGGAGACCCAGTACTTC.

This clonotype has at least ten counts. V gene TRBV4-3 combines with J gene TRBJ2-3; possible D gene TRBD2, 6 bases. The CDR3 consists of 16 residues. Per the germline V gene, CDR1 is LGHNA and CDR2 is YSLEER. The V gene lost 4 bases and the J gene lost 4 bases, with 18 bases spanning the gap. CDR3 loop: CASSLGGRNKADTQYF. CDR3 coding DNA: TGCGCCAGCAGCCTGGGGGGACGCAACAAAGCAGATACGCAGTATTTT.

This clonotype occurred many times. V gene TRBV7-9 combines with J gene TRBJ1-6; no clear D. Looked up from germline, CDR1 is SEHNR and CDR2 is FQNEAQ (reference sequence). The CDR3 is 18 amino acids. The V gene lost 1 base and the J gene lost 0 bases, with 13 bases spanning the gap. The CDR3 protein is CASSLEDSMSSYNSPLHF. The CDR3 DNA reads as TGTGCCAGCAGCTTAGAAGACTCCATGAGCTCCTATAATTCACCCCTCCACTTT.

In its sample, this clonotype was seen a few times. The rearrangement uses TRBV9 and TRBJ2-7, with 10 nucleotides matching TRBD1. The CDR3 covers 15 residues. V was pared by 3 bases and J by 2 bases, with 5 bases of the junction left unmatched. Germline lookup yields CDR1 SGDLS and CDR2 YYNGEE. The chain's CDR3 is CASSEGGQGPYEQYF. In nucleotides, the CDR3 is TGTGCCAGCAGCGAGGGGGGACAGGGGCCCTACGAGCAGTACTTC.

This chain links TRBV7-3 with TRBJ1-6; TRBD1 agrees at 7 bases. Germline CDR1 and CDR2: SGHTA and FQGTGA. CDR3 length equals 15 residues. V shed 1 base and J 10 bases; nucleotides not matched to a gene: 7. DNA of the CDR3: TGTGCCAGCAGCTTAAATTCAGGGGGGAGATCACCCCTCCACTTT. It translates to CASSLNSGGRSPLHF.

This clonotype has ten or more counts. The chain employs TRBV27 and TRBJ2-7; tentative D call: TRBD2 (6 bases). The V gene's germline CDR1 is MNHEY and CDR2 SMNVEV (reference sequence). The germline V and J ends were trimmed by 2 bases and 3 bases, with 8 bases remaining between them. CDR3 length: 13 amino acids. The CDR3 DNA reads TGTGCCAGCAGTTTACCGGGAGACTACGAGCAGTACTTC. It specifies CASSLPGDYEQYF.

The table lists this clonotype with a few counts. The chain recombines TRBV3-1 with TRBJ2-6; D remains ambiguous. The CDR3 length is 15 residues. Trimming took 3 bases from V and 1 from J, leaving 7 bases between them. Germline V lookup: CDR1 LGHDT, CDR2 YNNKEL (reference sequence). This CDR3 reads CASSQQPSGANVLTF. As DNA, the CDR3 is TGTGCCAGCAGCCAGCAGCCGTCTGGGGCCAACGTCCTGACTTTC.

The CDR3 coding sequence is TGCAGTGCTCCTGACAGGGGGAAGAGGCAGCCCCAGCATTTT. Protein sequence: CSAPDRGKRQPQHF. The gene calls are TRBV20-1 and TRBJ1-5, with TRBD1 matching over 9 bases. J was trimmed by 7 bases and V by 5 bases; bases with no gene match: 9. The CDR3 is 14 residues long. The germline gives CDR1 DFQATT, CDR2 SNEGSKA (reference sequence).

At least ten counts were recorded for this clonotype. The gene calls are TRBV29-1 and TRBJ1-2; 7 nucleotides match TRBD1. This CDR3 has 15 amino acids. Per the germline V gene, CDR1 is SQVTM and CDR2 is ANQGSEA. V was pared by 6 bases and J by 3 bases, with 13 bases of the junction left unmatched. CDR3 residues: CSVSPLQGSDYGYTF. In nucleotides, the CDR3 is TGCAGCGTCTCCCCCCTACAGGGGAGTGACTATGGCTACACCTTC.

In its sample, this clonotype was seen many times. The rearrangement joins TRBV20-1 to TRBJ2-5; D ambiguous. Germline CDR1 reads DFQATT; CDR2 reads SNEGSKA (reference sequence). V was pared by 1 base and J by 5 bases, with 11 bases between. The CDR3 has 13 amino acids. Here the CDR3 DNA reads TGCAGTGCTAGAGGGGATAGCTCGGAGACCCAGTACTTC. Protein sequence: CSARGDSSETQYF.

This clonotype has more than one count but fewer than ten. The chain recombines TRBV5-1 with TRBJ2-5; 12 bases fit TRBD2. V was clipped by 5 bases and J by 5 bases; unmatched bases: 1. This CDR3 region has 13 residues. In germline, CDR1 is SGHRS, CDR2 YFSETQ. The CDR3 coding sequence is TGCGCCAGCAGAGGGACTAGCGGGGAGACCCAGTACTTC. Its translation is CASRGTSGETQYF.